A selection of T cell receptor beta chains follows, all from one sample in a study of shared clonotypes between healthy human individuals. Sequencing used immunoSEQ multiplex PCR; TCRdb keeps in-frame clones, though not all of them. This sample yields roughly 96,000 clones, of which over 40% are seen a single time; more than 12% belongs to the top ten. The sequencing input was PBMCs. The receptors derive from a woman aged 40 to 50 in good health. Some clones in this sample may be carry-over from other donors' samples. Both conserved end residues are part of each CDR3.

v_call | cdr3_aa
TRBV13 | CASTLEESGLYEQYF
TRBV10-3 | CAIKRDSSKDGYTF
TRBV11-2 | CASSLGGSEETQYF
TRBV28 | CASSLGQPQHF
TRBV5-1 | CASNTGTSGVTDTQYF
TRBV5-6 | CASSLGGGSRTDTQYF
TRBV7-9 | CASSLEADYNEQFF
TRBV19 | CASSPGTEVNTGELFF
TRBV30 | CAWSGLDIQFTGELFF
TRBV7-2 | CASSLTSYEQYF
TRBV4-3 | CASSHIPTGVMGYGYTF
TRBV29-1 | CSVSDSLAKNIQYF
TRBV5-1 | CASSISGGQETQYF
TRBV5-4 | CASSPLGGQVPDTQYF
TRBV28 | CASRPGRYEQYF
TRBV6-1 | CASSLIHGSSYEQYF
TRBV14 | CASSQGGYGYTF
TRBV5-1 | CASRGEGGIRF
TRBV7-9 | CASNPTGGIGYTF
TRBV2 | CASRLAGGRDTQYF
TRBV29-1 | CSSAPGPGGNEQFF
TRBV5-6 | CASSWRDSGANVLTF
TRBV18 | CASSHRGQGSYEQYF
TRBV9 | CASTTGGGKNTEAFF
TRBV27 | CASRGGDRPEKLFF
TRBV19 | CASGYRGDQPQHF
TRBV27 | CASSLHSGNTIYF
TRBV19 | CASIPQMNTEAFF
TRBV5-1 | CASSLQVGYYEQYF
TRBV2 | CASRTGGVGTGELFF
TRBV4-1 | CASSQPRDGSTDTQYF
TRBV30 | CAWKKQENPYGYTF
TRBV4-1 | CASSLLAGVGNEQFF
TRBV7-9 | CASSQTQGSSYEQYF
TRBV6-4 | CASSPGQDYGYTF
TRBV9 | CASSVGGGVGYTF
TRBV6-1 | CASSENEAGRGKETQYF
TRBV29-1 | CSVVRGDTEAFF
TRBV5-1 | CASSLAHSTESYTF
TRBV18 | CASSQDGDTEAFF
TRBV29-1 | CSAGTRNYNEQFF
TRBV7-3 | CASSPTGTDGYTF
TRBV30 | CAWRPGLAGAYEQYF
TRBV6-1 | CASSEVPDPSSYEQYF
TRBV7-2 | CASSGTGSSYEQYF
TRBV14 | CASSQYYLSSYNEQFF
TRBV25-1 | CASSAFYRGNQPQHF
TRBV7-2 | CASNRAGGYTF
TRBV7-6 | CASSLGRSSYEQYF
TRBV7-9 | CASSLTSGRPPGGEQFF
TRBV6-5 | CASSELPAQYF
TRBV28 | CASSPAGPYGYTF
TRBV18 | CASSPGALQETQYF
TRBV5-4 | CASRPDRGGNTIYF
TRBV9 | CASSVGAVDTQYF
TRBV12-5 | CASGQAGGSYGYTF
TRBV15 | CATSRDGQGVYYGYTF
TRBV30 | CAWSPGGGSTNTQYF
TRBV4-2 | CASRRTSGGPGDTQYF